Listed below are T cell receptor beta chains from one sample, sequenced in a study of blood T cells in healthy people across ages. TCRdb redid the calling of the 5' RACE reads with MiXCR, one entry per CDR3 protein. The table shows hundreds of thousands of distinct CDR3 sequences, with 55% to 65% occurring only once. Sequenced: blood. The source of these receptors is a man younger than 40 in good health. Both conserved end residues are part of each CDR3. A D gene is named only where the DNA matches it firmly. The size of a clone is reported for some rows only, either as once, few or many, or as a class for expanded clones.

TRBV12-3/TRBV12-4,.,TRBD2,TRBJ2-5,TGTGCCAGCAGTCCGACTAGCGGGGGGGCCAGGGAGACCCAGTACTTC,CASSPTSGGARETQYF
TRBV5-5,.,TRBD1,TRBJ1-6,TGTGCCAGCAGCTTGGGTCCGGTTGAGGGGGCAGGTTCACCCCTCCACTTT,CASSLGPVEGAGSPLHF
TRBV6-2/TRBV6-3,.,.,TRBJ2-5,TGTGCCAGCAGTCGCGAGGGGGGCGAGGTGGAGACCCAGTACTTC,CASSREGGEVETQYF
TRBV27,few,TRBD1,TRBJ1-2,TGTGCCAGCAGTTTATCAGGGGGCGATGGCTACACCTTC,CASSLSGGDGYTF
TRBV6-1,.,.,TRBJ2-1,TGTGCCAGCAGACTAGCCACCAATGAGCAGTTCTTC,CASRLATNEQFF
TRBV10-3,.,TRBD2,TRBJ2-1,TGTGCCATCAGTGAGTCGTCGGGGGGAGCGGGGGGACGCAATGAGCAGTTCTTC,CAISESSGGAGGRNEQFF
TRBV20-1,.,.,TRBJ2-1,TGCAGTGCACCCCTATACCAATCGGGGAATGAGCAGTTCTTC,CSAPLYQSGNEQFF
TRBV11-1,.,TRBD1,TRBJ2-5,TGTGCCAGCAGCTCGTCGGGACAGGGAGACGAGACCCAGTACTTC,CASSSSGQGDETQYF
TRBV6-2/TRBV6-3,.,.,TRBJ2-7,TGTGCCAGCAGTTACTCGGTTCGGCAATACGAGCAGTACTTC,CASSYSVRQYEQYF
TRBV10-3,few,.,TRBJ2-6,TGTGCCATCAGACAAGCGGGCTCTGGGGCCAACGTCCTGACTTTC,CAIRQAGSGANVLTF
TRBV20-1,few,.,TRBJ2-7,TGCAGTGCAGTACAGGGGGGGAGGCACGAGCAGTACTTC,CSAVQGGRHEQYF
TRBV20-1,.,.,TRBJ2-1,TGCAGTGCTACCCACAGGGAAAATGAGCAGTTCTTC,CSATHRENEQFF
TRBV4-2,.,.,TRBJ2-1,TGTGCCAGCAGCCTCGCACGTATCTCCTACAATGAGCAGTTCTTC,CASSLARISYNEQFF
TRBV4-1,.,TRBD1,TRBJ1-2,TGCGCCAGCAGCCAAGGCTTAGACAGGGCTGCTAACTATGGCTACACCTTC,CASSQGLDRAANYGYTF
TRBV29-1,few,.,TRBJ2-3,TGCAGCGTTGGTAGGGCGCAGGGAACAGATACGCAGTATTTT,CSVGRAQGTDTQYF
TRBV20-1,few,.,TRBJ2-7,TGCAGTGCTAGAGACGTTAGCGAAAATCCCGAGCAGTACTTC,CSARDVSENPEQYF
TRBV11-2,.,TRBD1,TRBJ2-1,TGTGCCAGCAGCTTAACGGACAGGGGTTACAATGAGCAGTTCTTC,CASSLTDRGYNEQFF
TRBV5-1,.,TRBD1,TRBJ2-4,TGCGCCAGCAGCCCCCGGGACAGAGGGGCCAAAAACATTCAGTACTTC,CASSPRDRGAKNIQYF
TRBV29-1,.,.,TRBJ1-2,TGCAGCGTCCCGGGGGCTTATGGCTACACCTTC,CSVPGAYGYTF
TRBV20-1,.,.,TRBJ2-3,TGCAGTGCCCGCCCGCGGCGCATTGCAGATACGCAGTATTTT,CSARPRRIADTQYF
TRBV7-2,.,.,TRBJ2-4,TGTGCCAGCAGCTTAGGACTAACGACGGAGACCCTGTACTTC,CASSLGLTTETLYF
TRBV20-1,.,TRBD2,TRBJ2-5,TGCAGTGCTACTAGCGGGGGGGACTCTGAGACCCAGTACTTC,CSATSGGDSETQYF
TRBV14,.,.,TRBJ1-2,TGTGCCAGCAGCCAAGATAACGTGGGGGCTCGGGGCTACACCTTC,CASSQDNVGARGYTF
TRBV29-1,.,TRBD1,TRBJ2-5,TGCAGCGTCGGAGGGACAGGGAAGTGGGAGACCCAGTACTTC,CSVGGTGKWETQYF
TRBV4-3,few,.,TRBJ2-1,TGCGCCAGCAGCCAAAGCCCCGGGGTACAGATTTCCACTGAGCAGTTCTTC,CASSQSPGVQISTEQFF
TRBV20-1,.,TRBD1,TRBJ2-5,TGCAGTGCTTGGGGACAGGGGGCCAGGGAGACCCAGTACTTC,CSAWGQGARETQYF
TRBV9,few,TRBD1,TRBJ2-7,TGTGCCAGCAGCGTAGAAGGACAGGGTGGATACGAGCAGTACTTC,CASSVEGQGGYEQYF
TRBV5-1,.,TRBD2,TRBJ2-1,TGCGCCAGCAGCTTGGGATTTAGCGGGGGTATCTATGAGCAGTTCTTC,CASSLGFSGGIYEQFF
TRBV6-2/TRBV6-3,.,.,TRBJ2-6,TGTGCCAGCAGTTACTCGCCAAACAGGGCCAACGTCCTGACTTTC,CASSYSPNRANVLTF
TRBV6-2/TRBV6-3,.,.,TRBJ2-4,TGTGCCAGCAGAACTATATCAGGGGAGCAGTACTTC,CASRTISGEQYF
TRBV9,few,.,TRBJ2-7,TGTGCCAGCAGCATGGGACAAATGTACGAGCAGTACTTC,CASSMGQMYEQYF
TRBV28,few,.,TRBJ2-5,TGTGCCAGCAGTTTTGGCCAACCCGGGGGGACCCAGTACTTC,CASSFGQPGGTQYF
TRBV6-5,.,.,TRBJ2-1,TGTGCCAGCAGTTCCACTACCGGGTTAGGGTACAATGAGCAGTTCTTC,CASSSTTGLGYNEQFF
TRBV7-2,few,.,TRBJ2-2,TGTGCCAGCACCCCAGGGGAGGGCGGGGAGCTGTTTTTT,CASTPGEGGELFF
TRBV6-2/TRBV6-3,.,TRBD1,TRBJ2-3,TGTGCCAGCAGTTACCCCGACAGGGCCACAGATACGCAGTATTTT,CASSYPDRATDTQYF
TRBV6-5,.,TRBD2,TRBJ2-1,TGTGCCAGCAGTTACTCAGGGGTTGCGGGGGGGCCTGACAATGAGCAGTTCTTC,CASSYSGVAGGPDNEQFF
TRBV27,few,TRBD1,TRBJ2-7,TGTGCCAGCAGACTCACGACAGGGTACTACGAGCAGTACTTC,CASRLTTGYYEQYF
TRBV6-2/TRBV6-3,once,TRBD1,TRBJ1-1,TGTGCCAGCACCTTACAGGGGGCTTCCCGAAAAACTGAAGCTTTCTTT,CASTLQGASRKTEAFF
TRBV4-3,.,TRBD2,TRBJ2-5,TGCGCCAGCAGCCAAGATCAGAGCGGGGGGGCTGAGTTTCAAGAGACCCAGTACTTC,CASSQDQSGGAEFQETQYF
TRBV12-3/TRBV12-4,.,TRBD1,TRBJ2-7,TGTGCCAGCAGGCTCGGGACAGGGCGAACCTACGAGCAGTACTTC,CASRLGTGRTYEQYF
TRBV7-2,few,TRBD2,TRBJ2-6,TGTGCCAGCAGCTTTCGACTAGCGGGGGCCGGGGCCAACGTCCTGACTTTC,CASSFRLAGAGANVLTF
TRBV13,.,.,TRBJ2-5,TGTGCCAGCAGCATTTTTTTCGGGCAAGAGACCCAGTACTTC,CASSIFFGQETQYF
TRBV7-2,.,TRBD2,TRBJ2-5,TGTGCCAGCAGCTTAGCCCTAGCGGGGGGTCAAGAGACCCAGTACTTC,CASSLALAGGQETQYF
TRBV14,.,TRBD2,TRBJ2-3,TGTGCCAGCAGCCAAAAACATCTCACCCCGGGGGGATACACAGATACGCAGTATTTT,CASSQKHLTPGGYTDTQYF
TRBV5-1,once,.,TRBJ2-3,TGCGCCAGCAGCGCTAAAGGCACAGATACGCAGTATTTT,CASSAKGTDTQYF
TRBV12-3/TRBV12-4,.,TRBD1,TRBJ2-5,TGTGCCAGCGGACAGGGACTAGAGACCCAGTACTTC,CASGQGLETQYF
TRBV4-2,.,.,TRBJ2-1,TGTGCCAGCAGCCAAGGGGGCGATAAGCAGTTCTTC,CASSQGGDKQFF
TRBV7-3,.,.,TRBJ2-1,TGTGCCAGCAGCCCCTCCCAGGGGGGGCTGAATGAGCAGTTCTTC,CASSPSQGGLNEQFF
TRBV4-3,.,TRBD2,TRBJ2-7,TGCGCCAGCAGCCAAGTAGCGGGGGTCTACGAGCAGTACTTC,CASSQVAGVYEQYF
TRBV12-3/TRBV12-4,few,TRBD1,TRBJ2-4,TGTGCCAGCAGTTGGACAGGGTCGAAAAACATTCAGTACTTC,CASSWTGSKNIQYF
TRBV7-6,few,TRBD1,TRBJ2-2,TGTGCCAGCAGCTTAGAGCCAGGGGGCCGAGGCGGGGAGCTGTTTTTT,CASSLEPGGRGGELFF
TRBV7-2,.,TRBD2,TRBJ2-5,TGTGCCAGCAGCTTAGGAGGTCGAGCGGGGAGAGAGACCCAGTACTTC,CASSLGGRAGRETQYF
TRBV20-1,.,.,TRBJ2-1,TGCGGTGCTGAGAAGCCGGGGTACAATGAGCAGTTCTTC,CGAEKPGYNEQFF
TRBV28,.,.,TRBJ1-6,TGTGCCAGCAGTTTACTTGACAGAGGGAATTCACCCCTCCACTTT,CASSLLDRGNSPLHF
TRBV30,few,TRBD1,TRBJ2-1,TGTGCCTGGAGTCCTGACAGGGTGTCCTACAATGAGCAGTTCTTC,CAWSPDRVSYNEQFF
TRBV12-3/TRBV12-4,.,.,TRBJ1-5,TGTGCCAGCAGTTTCGGACGCAGGAATCAGCCCCAGCATTTT,CASSFGRRNQPQHF
TRBV12-3/TRBV12-4,few,TRBD1,TRBJ2-7,TGTGCCAGCGGGCGGGACAGGGTCTACGAGCAGTACTTC,CASGRDRVYEQYF
TRBV6-5,.,TRBD1,TRBJ1-1,TGTGCCAGCAGTTACTCGTCAGGGGAGGGGGCGAACACTGAAGCTTTCTTT,CASSYSSGEGANTEAFF
TRBV12-3/TRBV12-4,.,.,TRBJ2-7,TGTGCCAGCAGAGAATCGGGGCTCTACGAGCAGTACTTC,CASRESGLYEQYF